This T cell receptor beta chain is from a study of T cells in Graves' hyperthyroidism and ophthalmopathy. Amplification targeted TCR beta CDR3 regions from RNA transcripts. TCR CDR3 regions were first amplified by RT-PCR with HTBI primers. Via MiXCR, TCRdb re-called the multiplex PCR reads, giving one row per CDR3 protein. The table lists roughly 570,000 distinct CDR3 sequences, about 45% of them singletons. This clonotype was observed many times. Clinical symptoms, serum thyroxine, TRAb, thyroid ultrasound and orbital computed tomography informed diagnoses. V lost 5 bases, J lost 3 bases, and 11 bases lay in between. Germline assignment: CDR1 LNHDA and CDR2 SQIVND (reference sequence). The CDR3 spans 13 residues.

The sample consisted of peripheral blood or thyroid tissue (not recorded which). This sequence joins TRBV19 and TRBJ2-7; D uncertain. This receptor was taken from a woman aged 18-30 years with Graves' hyperthyroidism. CDR3 loop: CASSALSDYEQYF. The CDR3 nucleotides read TGTGCCAGTAGTGCCCTAAGTGACTACGAGCAGTACTTC.